The 19 T cell receptor beta chains given below trace back to one sample, sequenced in a study of T cell repertoires in cytomegalovirus infection. Their specific antigens are unknown. One entry per CDR3 protein results from TCRdb running MiXCR on the reads. The sample has hundreds of thousands of distinct CDR3 sequences, around a third seen once. The material sequenced was cultured PBMCs, taken from culture after CMV antigen stimulation. Receptors originate from a human donor in good health (CMV status not recorded). Some clones in this sample may be carry-over from other donors' samples.

The chain joins TRBV19 to TRBJ2-1, with 7 bases identical to TRBD2. Germline V gives CDR1 LNHDA, CDR2 SQIVND (reference sequence). The CDR3 runs 14 residues. Trimming removed 8 bases from V and 8 bases from J; junction bases left unmatched: 12. DNA for the CDR3: TGTGCCAGTGACCCCGGGAGGAGGATGGATGAGCAGTTCTTC. Its protein product is CASDPGRRMDEQFF.

This clonotype was seen once. The V and J genes are TRBV7-2 and TRBJ1-1; D possibly corresponds to TRBD1 (6 bases). The V gene lost 5 bases and the J gene lost 2 bases, with 15 bases spanning the gap. The germline V gene has CDR1 SGHTA and CDR2 FQGNSA. This CDR3 spans 15 amino acids. The CDR3 protein is CASSIYRAGNTEAFF. CDR3 nucleotide sequence: TGTGCCAGCAGCATTTACAGGGCGGGAAACACTGAAGCTTTCTTT.

In its sample, this clonotype was seen many times. V and J are TRBV7-2 and TRBJ2-7; no firm D call. Germline loops: CDR1 SGHTA, CDR2 FQGNSA. V was cut by 6 bases and J by 0 bases, with 9 bases left in between. This CDR3 spans 13 amino acids. CDR3 DNA sequence: TGTGCCAGCAGTTATTATTCCTCCTACGAGCAGTACTTC. It is translated as CASSYYSSYEQYF. Full variable domain (rest looked up from reference TRBV7-2 and TRBJ2-7): GAGVSQSPSNKVTEKGKDVELRCDPISGHTALYWYRQSLGQGLEFLIYFQGNSAPDKSGLPSDRFSAERTGGSVSTLTIQRTQQEDSAVYLCASSYYSSYEQYFGPGTRLTVT.

The chain recombines TRBV20-1 with TRBJ2-1, with 14 bases identical to TRBD2. V was pared by 2 bases and J by 4 bases, with 7 bases of the junction left unmatched. CDR1 and CDR2 from the germline V gene are DFQATT and SNEGSKA (reference sequence). CDR3 size: 17 residues. The CDR3 coding sequence is TGCAGTGCTAGACGACTAGCGGGAGGGAGTTCGTACAATGAGCAGTTCTTC. It yields the protein CSARRLAGGSSYNEQFF.

Ten or more counts support this clonotype. CDR3 sequence reads: CASSQDYNSPLHF. In DNA form, the CDR3 reads TGTGCCAGCTCGCAGGACTATAATTCACCCCTCCACTTT. The gene calls are TRBV7-9 and TRBJ1-6; D unresolved. The V gene lost 8 bases and the J gene lost 3 bases, with 8 bases spanning the gap. This CDR3 contains 13 residues. The V gene's germline CDR1 is SEHNR and CDR2 FQNEAQ (reference sequence).

This clonotype appeared a few times. CDR3 sequence: CASSYDRDNEQYF. CDR3 bases: TGTGCCAGCAGCTACGACAGGGACAACGAGCAGTACTTC. The chain uses TRBV7-2 and TRBJ2-7, with 7 positions matching TRBD1. V was pared by 4 bases and J by 5 bases, with 5 bases of the junction left unmatched. CDR1 and CDR2 from the germline V gene are SGHTA and FQGNSA. The CDR3 contains 13 residues.

As concerns this clonotype: Relative to the germline gene, one junction end is altered; a read error may explain this. CDR3 protein: CASSSTVSGNTKYF. The CDR3 region has the DNA TGTGCCAGCAGCTCCACAGTCTCTGGAAACACCAAATATTTT. The genes are TRBV27 and TRBJ1-3; D is uncertain. The germline V gene has CDR1 MNHEY and CDR2 SMNVEV (reference sequence). This CDR3 comprises 14 residues.

The table lists this clonotype with a few counts. V and J are TRBV10-3 and TRBJ2-7; either TRBD1 or TRBD2 may fit D (5 bases each). Trimming took 10 bases from V and 2 from J, leaving 12 bases between them. CDR1 and CDR2 from the germline V gene are ENHRY and SYGVKD. CDR3 size: 12 residues. The CDR3 DNA reads as TGTGCCACGGGGCAGGGCACCTACGAGCAGTACTTC. It codes for CATGQGTYEQYF.

The genes are TRBV7-9 and TRBJ1-1; a possible D gene is TRBD1 (5 bases). Germline loops: CDR1 SEHNR, CDR2 FQNEAQ (reference sequence). The CDR3 is 11 residues long. V dropped 6 bases and J dropped 6 bases, with 8 bases sitting between them. CDR3 DNA: TGTGCCAGCAGAAACAGGTCTGAAGCTTTCTTT. Its translation is CASRNRSEAFF.

The chain combines TRBV29-1 with TRBJ2-1; TRBD2 is a possible D gene (6 bases). This CDR3 comprises 13 residues. Trimming took 6 bases from V and 10 from J, leaving 19 bases between them. CDR1 is SQVTM and CDR2 is ANQGSEA in the germline V gene. CDR3 loop: CSVRDSNRQEQFF. CDR3 nucleotide sequence: TGCAGCGTACGGGACTCGAACAGACAAGAGCAGTTCTTC.

There are many counts of this clonotype. The chain links TRBV7-8 to TRBJ2-1; D might be TRBD2 (6 bases). Germline CDR1 and CDR2: SGHVS and FQNEAQ. V gave up 1 base and J gave up 4 bases, with 17 bases separating them. This CDR3 has 17 amino acids. The CDR3, as DNA: TGTGCCAGCAGCTTAGATCGGTCGGGGAGGTCATACAATGAGCAGTTCTTC. Translated: CASSLDRSGRSYNEQFF. The full variable domain, its missing parts supplied by reference TRBV7-8 and TRBJ2-1, is GAGVSQSPRYKVAKRGQDVALRCDPISGHVSLFWYQQALGQGPEFLTYFQNEAQLDKSGLPSDRFFAERPEGSVSTLKIQRTQQEDSAVYLCASSLDRSGRSYNEQFFGPGTRLTVL.

The rearrangement uses TRBV2 and TRBJ1-5; no firm D call. CDR1 SNHLY and CDR2 FYNNEI come from the germline V gene. The CDR3 covers 15 residues. Trimming removed 6 bases from V and 10 bases from J, with 22 bases in between. CDR3 sequence (DNA): TGTGCCAGCAGCCCAGTCGTTGCCGCCTTTGGACCCCAGCATTTT. This translates into CASSPVVAAFGPQHF. Based on the CDR3 plus reference TRBV2 and TRBJ1-5, the full variable domain is EPEVTQTPSHQVTQMGQEVILRCVPISNHLYFYWYRQILGQKVEFLVSFYNNEISEKSEIFDDQFSVERPDGSNFTLKIRSTKLEDSAMYFCASSPVVAAFGPQHFGDGTRLSIL.

The chain links TRBV6-2 or TRBV6-3 to TRBJ1-2; tentatively, D is TRBD1 (5 bases). Germline V gene data show CDR1 as MNHEY and CDR2 as SVGEGT. The length of the CDR3 is 12 residues. V gave up 6 bases and J gave up 10 bases, with 15 bases separating them. For the CDR3, the DNA is TGTGCCAGCAGGGAGACAGCACGCTACTACACCTTC. Protein product: CASRETARYYTF.

The chain recombines TRBV6-1 with TRBJ2-7; 8 bases agree with TRBD1. V was clipped by 1 base and J by 7 bases; unmatched bases: 6. Germline loops: CDR1 MNHNS, CDR2 SASEGT. This CDR3 is built from 14 residues. The CDR3 coding sequence is TGTGCCAGCAGTGAAGGGCACAGGGGGTTTGAGCAGTACTTC. Translated: CASSEGHRGFEQYF.

This clonotype showed up just a few times. The rearrangement links TRBV7-9 to TRBJ2-1; D is unclear. This CDR3 contains 15 residues. V lost 1 base and J lost 6, with 13 bases in between. Germline-derived CDR1 and CDR2 are SEHNR and FQNEAQ (reference sequence). The CDR3 region is CASSLDGALFNEQFF. The DNA of the CDR3 is TGTGCCAGCAGCTTAGATGGCGCGCTGTTCAATGAGCAGTTCTTC.

The chain is built from TRBV7-9 and TRBJ1-1, with D possibly being TRBD1 (6 bases). V gave up 4 bases and J gave up 3 bases, with 12 bases separating them. This CDR3 contains 14 residues. CDR1 and CDR2 from the germline V gene are SEHNR and FQNEAQ (reference sequence). The CDR3 DNA sequence: TGTGCCAGCAGCTCCCAGGGGAGTGACACTGAAGCTTTCTTT. Protein: CASSSQGSDTEAFF. The full variable domain, completed using reference TRBV7-9 and TRBJ1-1, is DTGVSQNPRHKITKRGQNVTFRCDPISEHNRLYWYRQTLGQGPEFLTYFQNEAQLEKSRLLSDRFSAERPKGSFSTLEIQRTEQGDSAMYLCASSSQGSDTEAFFGQGTRLTVV.

The gene calls are TRBV2 and TRBJ2-1; the match to TRBD2 covers 12 bases. Germline CDR1 SNHLY, CDR2 FYNNEI. The CDR3 is 13 residues long. The junction had 10 bases not matched to a gene; V was cut back by 10 bases and J by 12 bases. The CDR3 reads CATTSGGPPWQFF. The CDR3 DNA reads TGTGCCACCACTAGCGGGGGGCCGCCTTGGCAGTTCTTC.

The rearrangement uses TRBV5-4 and TRBJ1-2; TRBD1 aligns across 8 bases. Unmatched junction bases numbered 9, after V lost 0 bases and J lost 8 bases. CDR3 size: 15 residues. The germline gives CDR1 SGHNT, CDR2 YYREEE (reference sequence). The CDR3 bases are TGTGCCAGCAGCTTGGGGGACAGGCCGTCTAAAGGCTACACCTTC. Translation: CASSLGDRPSKGYTF.

This chain uses TRBV7-6 with TRBJ1-1; D gene ambiguous. The CDR3 spans 15 residues. V was pared by 1 base and J by 4 bases, with 13 bases between. Germline-derived CDR1 and CDR2 are SGHVS and FNYEAQ. The CDR3 is CASSLVVGLFTEAFF. The CDR3 DNA sequence: TGTGCCAGCAGCTTAGTGGTGGGGTTGTTCACTGAAGCTTTCTTT.